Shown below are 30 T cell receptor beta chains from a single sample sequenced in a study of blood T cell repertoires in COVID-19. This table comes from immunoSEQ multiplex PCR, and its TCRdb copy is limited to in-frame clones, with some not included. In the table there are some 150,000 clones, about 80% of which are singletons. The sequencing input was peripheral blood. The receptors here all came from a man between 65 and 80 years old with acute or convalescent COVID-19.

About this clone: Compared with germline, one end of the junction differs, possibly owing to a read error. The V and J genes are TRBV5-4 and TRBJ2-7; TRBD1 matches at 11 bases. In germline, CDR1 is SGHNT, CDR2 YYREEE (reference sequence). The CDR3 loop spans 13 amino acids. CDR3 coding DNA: TGTGCCAGCAGTTTGGACAGGGGGCACGAGCAGTACTTC. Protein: CASSLDRGHEQYF.

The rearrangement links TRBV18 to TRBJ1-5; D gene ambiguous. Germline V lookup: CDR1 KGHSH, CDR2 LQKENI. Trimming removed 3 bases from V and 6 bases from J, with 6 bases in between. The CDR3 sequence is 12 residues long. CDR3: CASSPPGQPQHF. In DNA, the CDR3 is TGTGCCAGCTCACCTCCCGGTCAGCCCCAGCATTTT.

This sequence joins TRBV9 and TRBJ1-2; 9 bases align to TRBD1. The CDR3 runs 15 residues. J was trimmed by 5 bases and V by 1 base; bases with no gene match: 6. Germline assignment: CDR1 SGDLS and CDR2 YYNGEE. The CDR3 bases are TGTGCCAGCAGCGTATTAGGACAGGGGCAATATGGCTACACCTTC. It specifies CASSVLGQGQYGYTF.

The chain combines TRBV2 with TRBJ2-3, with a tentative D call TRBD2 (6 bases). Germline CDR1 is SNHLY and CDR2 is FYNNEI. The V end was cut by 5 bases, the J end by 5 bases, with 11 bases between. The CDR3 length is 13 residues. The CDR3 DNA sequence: TGTGCCAGCAGTTCCGCGGGAAAAGATACGCAGTATTTT. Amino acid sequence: CASSSAGKDTQYF. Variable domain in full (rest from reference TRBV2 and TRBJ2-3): EPEVTQTPSHQVTQMGQEVILRCVPISNHLYFYWYRQILGQKVEFLVSFYNNEISEKSEIFDDQFSVERPDGSNFTLKIRSTKLEDSAMYFCASSSAGKDTQYFGPGTRLTVL.

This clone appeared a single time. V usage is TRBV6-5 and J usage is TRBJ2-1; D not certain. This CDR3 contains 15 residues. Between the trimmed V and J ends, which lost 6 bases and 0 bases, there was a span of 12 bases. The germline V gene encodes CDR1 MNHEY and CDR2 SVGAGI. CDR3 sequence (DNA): TGTGCCAGCAGGCCATTGTGGAGCTCCTACAATGAGCAGTTCTTC. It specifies CASRPLWSSYNEQFF.

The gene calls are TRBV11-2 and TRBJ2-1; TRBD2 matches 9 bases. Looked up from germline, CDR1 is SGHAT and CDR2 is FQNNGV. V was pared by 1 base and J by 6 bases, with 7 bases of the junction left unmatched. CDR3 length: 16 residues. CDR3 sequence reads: CASSLARGGAANEQFF. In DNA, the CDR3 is TGTGCCAGCAGCTTAGCACGCGGGGGGGCAGCCAATGAGCAGTTCTTC.

CDR3 in amino acids: CASSPFLRQGRYGYTF. CDR3 bases: TGTGCCAGCAGCCCCTTTTTGAGACAGGGGCGGTATGGCTACACCTTC. This sequence joins TRBV3-1 (or the pseudogene TRBV3-2) and TRBJ1-2, with 8 nucleotides matching TRBD1. Germline CDR1 and CDR2: LGHDT and YNNKEL (reference sequence). Germline trimming cut 4 bases from V and 5 bases from J; bases unmatched to any gene: 12. The CDR3 totals 16 residues.

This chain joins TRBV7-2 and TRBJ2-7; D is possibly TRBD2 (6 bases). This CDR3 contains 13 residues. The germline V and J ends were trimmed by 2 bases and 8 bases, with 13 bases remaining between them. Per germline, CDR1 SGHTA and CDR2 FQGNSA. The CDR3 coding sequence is TGTGCCAGCAGCTTAAGGACTACAGTTCAGCAGTACTTC. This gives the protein CASSLRTTVQQYF.

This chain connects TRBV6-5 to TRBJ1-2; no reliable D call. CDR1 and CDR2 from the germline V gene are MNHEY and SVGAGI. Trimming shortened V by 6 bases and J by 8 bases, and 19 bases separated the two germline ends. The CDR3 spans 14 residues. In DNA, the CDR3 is TGTGCCAGCAGAAGTGAAGCGGGGATGAGGGGCTACACCTTC. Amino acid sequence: CASRSEAGMRGYTF.

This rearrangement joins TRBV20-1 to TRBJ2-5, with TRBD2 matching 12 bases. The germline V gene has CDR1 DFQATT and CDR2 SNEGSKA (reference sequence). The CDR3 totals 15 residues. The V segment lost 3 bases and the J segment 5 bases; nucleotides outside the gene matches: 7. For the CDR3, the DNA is TGCAGTGCTAGTTCGACTAGCGGGAGTTGGGAGACCCAGTACTTC. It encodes CSASSTSGSWETQYF.

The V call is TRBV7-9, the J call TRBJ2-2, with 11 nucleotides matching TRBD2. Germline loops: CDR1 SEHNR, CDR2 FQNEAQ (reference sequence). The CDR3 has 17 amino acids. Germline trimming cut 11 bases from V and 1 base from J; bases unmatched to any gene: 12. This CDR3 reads CAHRASGRPKNTGELFF. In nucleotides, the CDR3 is TGTGCCCATAGGGCTAGCGGGAGGCCCAAGAACACCGGGGAGCTGTTTTTT.

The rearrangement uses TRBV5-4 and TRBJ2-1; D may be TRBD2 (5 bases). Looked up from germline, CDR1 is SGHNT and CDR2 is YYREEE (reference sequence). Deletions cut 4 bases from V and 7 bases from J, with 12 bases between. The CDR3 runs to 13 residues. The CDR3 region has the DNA TGTGCCAGCAGCCAGCCTAGCCAGAATGAGCAGTTCTTC. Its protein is CASSQPSQNEQFF.

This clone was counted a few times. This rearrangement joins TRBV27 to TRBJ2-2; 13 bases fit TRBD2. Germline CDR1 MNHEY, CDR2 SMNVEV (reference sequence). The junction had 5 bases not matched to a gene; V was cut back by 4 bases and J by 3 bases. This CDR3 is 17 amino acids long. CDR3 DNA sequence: TGTGCCAGCAGTTCCTTTACTAGCGGGGGGGACACCGGGGAGCTGTTTTTT. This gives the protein CASSSFTSGGDTGELFF.

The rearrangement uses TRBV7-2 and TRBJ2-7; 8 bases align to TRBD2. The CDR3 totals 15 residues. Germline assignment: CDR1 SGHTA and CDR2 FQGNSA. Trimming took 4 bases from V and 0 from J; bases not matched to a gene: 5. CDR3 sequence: CASSYTRGGSYEQYF. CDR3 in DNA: TGTGCCAGCAGCTACACCCGGGGGGGCTCCTACGAGCAGTACTTC. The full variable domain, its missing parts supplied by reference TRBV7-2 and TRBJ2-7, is GAGVSQSPSNKVTEKGKDVELRCDPISGHTALYWYRQSLGQGLEFLIYFQGNSAPDKSGLPSDRFSAERTGGSVSTLTIQRTQQEDSAVYLCASSYTRGGSYEQYFGPGTRLTVT.

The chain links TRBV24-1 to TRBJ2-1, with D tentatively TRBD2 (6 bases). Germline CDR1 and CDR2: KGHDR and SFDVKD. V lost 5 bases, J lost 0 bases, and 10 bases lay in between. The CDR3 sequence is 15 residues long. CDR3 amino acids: CATSGPGSSYNEQFF. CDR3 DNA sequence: TGTGCCACCAGTGGGCCCGGGAGCTCCTACAATGAGCAGTTCTTC.

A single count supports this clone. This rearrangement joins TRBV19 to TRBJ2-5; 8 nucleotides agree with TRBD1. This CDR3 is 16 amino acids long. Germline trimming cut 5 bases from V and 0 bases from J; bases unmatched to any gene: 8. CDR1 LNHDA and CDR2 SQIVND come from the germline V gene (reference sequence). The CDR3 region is CASSAPGQAYQETQYF. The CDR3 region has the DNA TGTGCCAGTAGTGCACCGGGACAGGCGTACCAAGAGACCCAGTACTTC.

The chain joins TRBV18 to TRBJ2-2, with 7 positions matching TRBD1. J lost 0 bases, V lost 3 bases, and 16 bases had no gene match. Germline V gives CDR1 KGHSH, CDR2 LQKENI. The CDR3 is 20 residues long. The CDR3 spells CASSPPFPRQGTSNTGELFF. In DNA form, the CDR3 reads TGTGCCAGCTCACCTCCCTTCCCCCGACAGGGAACGTCGAACACCGGGGAGCTGTTTTTT.

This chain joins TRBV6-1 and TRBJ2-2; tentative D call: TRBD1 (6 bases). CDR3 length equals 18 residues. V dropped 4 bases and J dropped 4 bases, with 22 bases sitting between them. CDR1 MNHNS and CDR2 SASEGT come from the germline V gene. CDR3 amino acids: CASSATGTAPRGTGELFF. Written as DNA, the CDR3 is TGTGCCAGCAGTGCCACCGGGACGGCTCCCAGGGGCACCGGGGAGCTGTTTTTT.

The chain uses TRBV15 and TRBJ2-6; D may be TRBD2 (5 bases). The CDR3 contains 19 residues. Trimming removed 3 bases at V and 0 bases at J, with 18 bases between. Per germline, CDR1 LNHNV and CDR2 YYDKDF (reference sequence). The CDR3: CATSRPWTERNSGANVLTF. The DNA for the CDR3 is TGTGCCACCAGCAGGCCATGGACTGAACGTAACTCTGGGGCCAACGTCCTGACTTTC.

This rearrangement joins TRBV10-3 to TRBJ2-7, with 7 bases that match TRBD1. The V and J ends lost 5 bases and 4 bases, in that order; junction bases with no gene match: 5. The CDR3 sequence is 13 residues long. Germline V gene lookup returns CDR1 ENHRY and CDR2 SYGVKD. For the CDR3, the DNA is TGTGCCATCAGTTACGACAGGGAATACGAGCAGTACTTC. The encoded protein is CAISYDREYEQYF.

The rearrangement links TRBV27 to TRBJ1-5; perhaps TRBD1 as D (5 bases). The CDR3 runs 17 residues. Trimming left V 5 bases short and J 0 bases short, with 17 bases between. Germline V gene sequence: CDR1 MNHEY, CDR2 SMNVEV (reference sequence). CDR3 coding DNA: TGTGCCAGCAGTCCCCGCCGGGGGGAAAATAGCAATCAGCCCCAGCATTTT. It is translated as CASSPRRGENSNQPQHF.

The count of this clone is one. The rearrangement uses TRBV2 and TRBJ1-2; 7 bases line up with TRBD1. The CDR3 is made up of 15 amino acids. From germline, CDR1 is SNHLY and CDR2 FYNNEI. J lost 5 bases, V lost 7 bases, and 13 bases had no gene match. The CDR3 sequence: CASNLPDRENYGYTF. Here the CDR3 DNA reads TGTGCCAGCAACCTTCCAGACAGGGAGAATTATGGCTACACCTTC.

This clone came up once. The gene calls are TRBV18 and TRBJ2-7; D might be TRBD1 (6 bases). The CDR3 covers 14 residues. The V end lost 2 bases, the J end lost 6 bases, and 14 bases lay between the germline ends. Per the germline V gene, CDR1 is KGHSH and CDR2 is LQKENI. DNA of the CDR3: TGTGCCAGCTCACCAGTAGGCAGAGGGGGCGAGCAGTACTTC. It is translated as CASSPVGRGGEQYF.

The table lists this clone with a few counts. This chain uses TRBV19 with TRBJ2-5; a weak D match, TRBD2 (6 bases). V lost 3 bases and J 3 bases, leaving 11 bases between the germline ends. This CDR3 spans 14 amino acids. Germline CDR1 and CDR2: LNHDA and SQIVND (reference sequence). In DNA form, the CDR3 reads TGTGCCAGTAGTATTCCCGGAGGGGAAGAGACCCAGTACTTC. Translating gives CASSIPGGEETQYF. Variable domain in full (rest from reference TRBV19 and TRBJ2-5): DGGITQSPKYLFRKEGQNVTLSCEQNLNHDAMYWYRQDPGQGLRLIYYSQIVNDFQKGDIAEGYSVSREKKESFPLTVTSAQKNPTAFYLCASSIPGGEETQYFGPGTRLLVL.

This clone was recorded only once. The CDR3 reads CASSADRDNEQFF. The CDR3 DNA is TGTGCCAGCAGCGCGGACAGGGACAATGAGCAGTTCTTC. The V gene is TRBV7-9, the J gene TRBJ2-1, with 8 positions matching TRBD1. The V and J ends lost 5 bases and 5 bases, in that order; junction bases with no gene match: 2. The CDR3 is made up of 13 amino acids. Germline loops: CDR1 SEHNR, CDR2 FQNEAQ (reference sequence).

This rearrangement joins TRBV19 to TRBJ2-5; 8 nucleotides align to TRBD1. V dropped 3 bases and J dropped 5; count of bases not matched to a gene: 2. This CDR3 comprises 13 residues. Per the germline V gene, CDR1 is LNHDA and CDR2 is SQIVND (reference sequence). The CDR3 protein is CASSINRGETQYF. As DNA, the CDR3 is TGTGCCAGTAGTATCAACAGGGGGGAGACCCAGTACTTC.

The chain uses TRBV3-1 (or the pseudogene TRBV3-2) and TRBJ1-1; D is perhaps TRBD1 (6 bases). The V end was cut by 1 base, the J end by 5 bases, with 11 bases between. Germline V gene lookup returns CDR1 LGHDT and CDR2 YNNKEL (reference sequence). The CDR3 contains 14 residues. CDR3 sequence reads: CASSQASRGTEAFF. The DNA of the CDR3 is TGTGCCAGCAGCCAAGCGTCGAGGGGGACTGAAGCTTTCTTT.

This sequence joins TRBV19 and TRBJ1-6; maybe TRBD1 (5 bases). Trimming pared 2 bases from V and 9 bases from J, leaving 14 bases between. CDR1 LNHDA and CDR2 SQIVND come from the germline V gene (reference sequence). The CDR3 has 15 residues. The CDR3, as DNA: TGTGCCAGTAGTATATATGGGGCGCAGAGTTCACCCCTCCACTTT. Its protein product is CASSIYGAQSSPLHF.

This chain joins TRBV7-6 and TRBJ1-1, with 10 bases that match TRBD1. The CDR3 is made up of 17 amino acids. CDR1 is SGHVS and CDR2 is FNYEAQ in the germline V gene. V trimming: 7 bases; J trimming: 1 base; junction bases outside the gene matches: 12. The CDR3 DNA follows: TGTGCCAGCACCACCTCGGGACAGGGGCTCCCGAACACTGAAGCTTTCTTT. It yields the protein CASTTSGQGLPNTEAFF.

The chain's CDR3 is CASSKGERDRGIGNSPLHF. The CDR3 DNA reads as TGTGCCAGCAGCAAAGGGGAACGGGACAGGGGAATAGGTAATTCACCCCTCCACTTT. V is TRBV21-1 and J is TRBJ1-6; TRBD1 is the table's D call and was not checked against the DNA. TRBV21-1 is noted as a pseudogene. This CDR3 contains 19 residues.